This entry lists 31 T cell receptor beta chains sequenced from one sample in a study of CD8+CD57+ T cells in acquired aplastic anemia (dated by TCRdb to 2016 to 2019). These reads were obtained on an Illumina HiSeq 2000. TCR beta VDJ combination and CDR3 sequence profiling used genomic DNA as the template. In TCRdb, the public reads were trimmed at Q25 with fastp and aligned with MiXCR, with productive beta chains retained. Merged by CDR3 protein, the rows form single entries marked with the most common genes and DNA. The table for this sample lists about 71,000 distinct CDR3 sequences; 54% of them were counted only once. Jointly, the top ten make up roughly 8% of the sample. Sequenced: sorted CD4+, CD8+, or CD8+CD57+ T cells (not recorded which) from PBMCs. The receptors were gathered from a human donor in good health, serving as a control.

This clonotype appeared many times. This rearrangement joins TRBV2 to TRBJ2-3; TRBD2 aligns across 16 bases. The germline V gene has CDR1 SNHLY and CDR2 FYNNEI. This CDR3 is built from 18 residues. V was pared by 10 bases and J by 1 base, with 11 bases of the junction left unmatched. The CDR3 bases are TGTGCCACCCAGGGACTAGCGGGGGGGGGGGGCCGCACAGATACGCAGTATTTT. As protein: CATQGLAGGGGRTDTQYF.

CDR3 bases: TGTGCCATCAGTGCGAACAGTCCTAGCAATCAGCCCCAGCATTTT. As protein: CAISANSPSNQPQHF. This chain uses TRBV10-3 with TRBJ1-5; D is ambiguous. Germline V gene lookup returns CDR1 ENHRY and CDR2 SYGVKD. V was clipped by 4 bases and J by 0 bases, with 10 bases between them. The CDR3 contains 15 residues.

This clonotype was detected many times. The J gene is TRBJ1-5, the V gene TRBV18; D gene uncertain. The length of the CDR3 is 14 residues. From germline, CDR1 is KGHSH and CDR2 LQKENI. V shed 6 bases and J shed 1 base, with 10 bases lying between them. This chain's CDR3 is CASSPGPSNQPQHF. CDR3 DNA: TGTGCCAGCTCGCCCGGACCCAGCAATCAGCCCCAGCATTTT.

This clonotype appeared a single time. This chain links TRBV29-1 with TRBJ1-2, with TRBD1 as a possible D gene (5 bases). The CDR3 spans 13 residues. CDR1 and CDR2 (germline): SQVTM, ANQGSEA. The V end was cut by 2 bases, the J end by 3 bases, with 10 bases between. As DNA, the CDR3 is TGCAGCGTTGAAAGCCTACAGGACTATGGCTACACCTTC. Its protein product is CSVESLQDYGYTF. The full variable domain, in which reference TRBV29-1 and TRBJ1-2 provide the parts outside the CDR3, is SAVISQKPSRDICQRGTSLTIQCQVDSQVTMMFWYRQQPGQSLTLIATANQGSEATYESGFVIDKFPISRPNLTFSTLTVSNMSPEDSSIYLCSVESLQDYGYTFGSGTRLTVV.

Worth noting for this clonotype: This may come from a read error, since a much larger clone is one base off. This chain uses TRBV11-1 with TRBJ2-5; 13 nucleotides match TRBD2. The CDR3 covers 17 residues. Germline-derived CDR1 and CDR2 are SGHAT and FQDESV (reference sequence). The V gene end was trimmed by 3 bases and the J gene end by 11 bases; junction bases not matched to a gene: 15. CDR3 bases: TGTGCCAGCAGCTTCTGGACTAGCGGGGGCCCATTGAATGAGCAGTACTTC. This translates into CASSFWTSGGPLNEQYF.

This clonotype rates as medium-sized (0.01 to 0.1%). The chain joins TRBV7-6 to TRBJ2-5; TRBD1 matches at 10 bases. The V gene end was trimmed by 4 bases and the J gene end by 4 bases; junction bases not matched to a gene: 3. There are 14 residues in the CDR3. CDR1 is SGHVS and CDR2 is FNYEAQ in the germline V gene. The CDR3 protein is CASSSTGGAETQYF. The DNA for the CDR3 is TGTGCCAGCAGCTCGACAGGGGGCGCAGAGACCCAGTACTTC.

At least ten counts were recorded for this clonotype. This chain connects TRBV11-3 to TRBJ2-7; 10 bases line up with TRBD1. The CDR3 consists of 15 residues. Germline V CDR1 and CDR2: SGHNT, YENEEA. Trimming at V came to 5 bases and at J to 5 bases, leaving 9 bases not matched to a gene. The CDR3 loop reads CASSTTGQGINEQYF. The CDR3 nucleotides read TGTGCCAGCAGCACTACGGGACAGGGGATAAACGAGCAGTACTTC.

The chain joins TRBV25-1 to TRBJ2-7; the D call may be TRBD1 or TRBD2 (5 bases each). Germline lookup yields CDR1 MGHDK and CDR2 SYGVNS. This CDR3 has 14 amino acids. V was shortened by 2 bases and J by 0 bases, with 8 bases between the two germline ends. Here the CDR3 reads CASSEVGPSYEQYF. In nucleotides, the CDR3 is TGTGCCAGCAGTGAAGTGGGACCCTCCTACGAGCAGTACTTC.

This chain joins TRBV29-1 and TRBJ1-1; no clear D gene. The CDR3 length is 11 residues. Germline V gives CDR1 SQVTM, CDR2 ANQGSEA. V was pared by 6 bases and J by 4 bases, with 9 bases between. CDR3 in DNA: TGCAGCGTGGCAGTCACCACTGAAGCTTTCTTT. This codes for CSVAVTTEAFF.

This rearrangement joins TRBV7-2 to TRBJ2-5, with D hard to call. CDR3 size: 12 residues. Germline CDR1 and CDR2: SGHTA and FQGNSA. V was trimmed by 2 bases and J by 5 bases, leaving 6 bases between them. For the CDR3, the DNA is TGTGCCAGCAGCTTATACGGCGAGACCCAGTACTTC. It codes for CASSLYGETQYF.

This clonotype was picked up many times. This sequence joins TRBV27 and TRBJ2-7, with a weak D call TRBD1 (5 bases). V was pared by 2 bases and J by 4 bases, with 15 bases between. CDR1 is MNHEY and CDR2 is SMNVEV in the germline V gene (reference sequence). The CDR3 loop spans 15 amino acids. In DNA form, the CDR3 reads TGTGCCAGCAGTTTAAGTTCCCAGGGCGGTTACGAGCAGTACTTC. It encodes CASSLSSQGGYEQYF.

The chain employs TRBV5-6 and TRBJ1-6; 10 bases are a match to TRBD1. The J segment lost 9 bases and the V segment lost 6 bases, leaving 3 bases of the junction unmatched. CDR3 length equals 13 residues. The germline CDR1 and CDR2 sequences are SGHDT and YYEEEE. CDR3 amino acids: CASTRDRGSPLHF. The CDR3 nucleotides read TGTGCCAGCACCCGGGACAGGGGTTCACCCCTCCACTTT.

The rearrangement links TRBV7-9 to TRBJ2-7; D tentatively fits TRBD1 or TRBD2 (5 bases each). Germline V gene lookup returns CDR1 SEHNR and CDR2 FQNEAQ (reference sequence). This CDR3 region has 15 residues. The V and J ends lost 1 base and 2 bases respectively, with 12 bases between them. The CDR3 region is CASSLDRGPTYEQYF. In DNA, the CDR3 is TGTGCCAGCAGCTTAGATCGGGGACCCACCTACGAGCAGTACTTC.

This clonotype was observed at least ten times. The chain couples TRBV4-1 to TRBJ2-2; 14 bases map to TRBD2. V was clipped by 3 bases and J by 10 bases; unmatched bases: 7. This CDR3 contains 16 residues. The germline gives CDR1 MGHRA, CDR2 YSYEKL. CDR3 sequence reads: CASSQETSGGAEELFF. The CDR3 DNA is TGCGCCAGCAGCCAGGAGACTAGCGGGGGGGCCGAGGAGCTGTTTTTT.

The chain couples TRBV10-2 to TRBJ2-6, with TRBD1 as a possible D gene (5 bases). Germline V lookup: CDR1 WSHSY, CDR2 SAAADI. This CDR3 is built from 14 residues. Between the trimmed V and J ends, which lost 4 bases and 3 bases, there was a span of 7 bases. CDR3 sequence reads: CASSGQGGANVLTF. In DNA, the CDR3 is TGCGCCAGCAGTGGGCAGGGTGGGGCCAACGTCCTGACTTTC.

This clonotype was detected once. This chain uses TRBV29-1 with TRBJ1-5; TRBD1 might be the D (6 bases). The CDR3 consists of 13 residues. Germline V gene data show CDR1 as SQVTM and CDR2 as ANQGSEA. Trimming removed 7 bases from V and 4 bases from J, with 14 bases in between. The CDR3 reads CSAMDSGNQPQHF. CDR3 DNA: TGCAGCGCTATGGACAGCGGGAATCAGCCCCAGCATTTT.

This chain links TRBV10-3 with TRBJ1-2; D uncertain. The germline CDR1 and CDR2 sequences are ENHRY and SYGVKD. The germline V and J ends were trimmed by 5 bases and 2 bases, with 9 bases remaining between them. This CDR3 contains 13 residues. CDR3 nucleotides: TGTGCCATCAGTCTGGACGGGAACTATGGCTACACCTTC. This codes for CAISLDGNYGYTF.

This chain connects TRBV7-6 to TRBJ2-7, with TRBD1 matching over 9 bases. J was trimmed by 4 bases and V by 2 bases; bases with no gene match: 15. The CDR3 is made up of 18 amino acids. In germline, CDR1 is SGHVS, CDR2 FNYEAQ. Here the CDR3 DNA reads TGTGCCAGCAGCTTAACGTCTCCGGCGAGACAGGGGGAATACGAGCAGTACTTC. Translation gives CASSLTSPARQGEYEQYF.

This clonotype occurred many times. The chain has TRBV7-2 and TRBJ1-1; 9 bases are shared with TRBD1. V was pared by 5 bases and J by 12 bases, with 10 bases of the junction left unmatched. This CDR3 contains 13 residues. Germline values: CDR1 SGHTA, CDR2 FQGNSA. The CDR3 region is CASSPYEGQGPFF. CDR3 DNA sequence: TGTGCCAGCAGCCCCTACGAGGGACAGGGACCTTTCTTT.

The CDR3 DNA follows: TGTGCCAGCAGCACAAGGATGGGCTACGAGCAGTACTTC. Amino acid sequence: CASSTRMGYEQYF. The rearrangement joins TRBV7-9 to TRBJ2-7; D call uncertain. CDR1 SEHNR and CDR2 FQNEAQ come from the germline V gene (reference sequence). The V end lost 5 bases, the J end lost 3 bases, and 11 bases lay between the germline ends. This CDR3 spans 13 amino acids.

Note on this clonotype: One end of the junction does not line up with germline, which may come from a read error. The chain links TRBV10-3 to TRBJ2-1; 7 bases match TRBD2. The CDR3 runs to 14 residues. Germline V lookup: CDR1 ENHRY, CDR2 SYGVKD. The CDR3 is CASSYFPGEGGQFF. The CDR3 DNA reads as TGTGCCAGCAGTTACTTCCCTGGGGAGGGTGGGCAGTTCTTC.

This clonotype has only a few counts. This chain connects TRBV10-1 to TRBJ2-7; 9 positions match TRBD2. Losses at the gene ends were 6 bases for V and 4 bases for J; bases not matched to a gene: 10. The CDR3 spans 15 residues. From germline, CDR1 is WNHNN and CDR2 SYGVQD (reference sequence). DNA of the CDR3: TGCGCCAGCAGCCAAGGGGGACTAGCCCGTTACGAGCAGTACTTC. Protein product: CASSQGGLARYEQYF.

The chain combines TRBV7-2 with TRBJ2-7; D possibly corresponds to TRBD2 (6 bases). V was cut by 5 bases and J by 3 bases, with 11 bases left in between. The germline CDR1 and CDR2 sequences are SGHTA and FQGNSA. There are 13 residues in the CDR3. In DNA, the CDR3 is TGTGCCAGCAGCCCCCCGGGACTCTACGAGCAGTACTTC. Its translation: CASSPPGLYEQYF.

The sample holds a few counts of this clonotype. This chain links TRBV7-6 with TRBJ2-7; weak D call: TRBD2 (5 bases). The germline V and J ends were trimmed by 5 bases and 5 bases, with 10 bases remaining between them. The CDR3 loop spans 12 amino acids. Germline CDR1 and CDR2: SGHVS and FNYEAQ. The CDR3 loop is CASSPGVNEQYF. Written as DNA, the CDR3 is TGTGCCAGCAGCCCCGGGGTTAACGAGCAGTACTTC.

The rearrangement uses TRBV19 and TRBJ1-3, with 9 bases lining up with TRBD1. Germline CDR1 reads LNHDA; CDR2 reads SQIVND (reference sequence). This CDR3 is 17 amino acids long. With V trimmed by 9 bases and J by 1 base, 13 bases remained unmatched. CDR3 sequence: CASSYPDRGRSGNTIYF. CDR3 nucleotides: TGTGCCAGCAGCTACCCGGACAGGGGAAGGTCTGGAAACACCATATATTTT.

The chain combines TRBV18 with TRBJ1-1; the D gene is possibly TRBD1 (6 bases). Trimming shortened V by 0 bases and J by 11 bases, and 16 bases separated the two germline ends. CDR3 length: 14 amino acids. Germline V gene sequence: CDR1 KGHSH, CDR2 LQKENI. CDR3: CASSPPTGLGRAFF. CDR3 nucleotide sequence: TGTGCCAGCTCACCACCGACAGGTCTAGGTCGTGCTTTCTTT.

The rearrangement uses TRBV2 and TRBJ2-5; 8 positions match TRBD2. Germline assignment: CDR1 SNHLY and CDR2 FYNNEI. The junction had 4 bases not matched to a gene; V was cut back by 6 bases and J by 4 bases. This CDR3 contains 13 residues. The CDR3 nucleotides read TGTGCCAGCAGGGCGGGAGGTGCAGAGACCCAGTACTTC. Translating gives CASRAGGAETQYF. Using reference TRBV2 and TRBJ2-5 for the parts outside the CDR3, the full variable domain is EPEVTQTPSHQVTQMGQEVILRCVPISNHLYFYWYRQILGQKVEFLVSFYNNEISEKSEIFDDQFSVERPDGSNFTLKIRSTKLEDSAMYFCASRAGGAETQYFGPGTRLLVL.

The table lists this clonotype with a few counts. The chain is built from TRBV15 and TRBJ2-7; either TRBD1 or TRBD2 may fit D (5 bases each). The CDR3 sequence is 13 residues long. CDR1 is LNHNV, CDR2 YYDKDF, per germline (reference sequence). Trimming pared 0 bases from V and 9 bases from J, leaving 12 bases between. In DNA form, the CDR3 reads TGTGCCACCAGCAGAGAGAGGGGCCTAGGGCAGTACTTC. As protein: CATSRERGLGQYF.

This clonotype was detected many times. The V call is TRBV11-3, the J call TRBJ1-1, with D perhaps TRBD1 (6 bases). CDR1 is SGHNT, CDR2 YENEEA, per germline. V was trimmed by 5 bases and J by 9 bases, leaving 19 bases between them. The CDR3 has 14 amino acids. The CDR3 here is CASSLGLDSGKAFF. The CDR3 region has the DNA TGTGCCAGCAGCCTTGGTTTGGACAGCGGGAAAGCTTTCTTT.

V gene TRBV19 combines with J gene TRBJ2-5, with 9 bases identical to TRBD1. Germline V gene data show CDR1 as LNHDA and CDR2 as SQIVND (reference sequence). The CDR3 runs 15 residues. Trimming removed 3 bases from V and 5 bases from J; junction bases left unmatched: 7. The CDR3 reads CASSMSWDREETQYF. In DNA form, the CDR3 reads TGTGCCAGTAGTATGAGTTGGGACAGGGAGGAGACCCAGTACTTC.

This clonotype was picked up many times. V gene TRBV11-3 combines with J gene TRBJ2-1; D unresolved. The CDR3 is 15 residues long. The germline CDR1 and CDR2 sequences are SGHNT and YENEEA. The germline V and J ends were trimmed by 5 bases and 0 bases, with 11 bases remaining between them. The CDR3 sequence: CASSLAQSSYNEQFF. CDR3 in DNA: TGTGCCAGCAGCCTGGCGCAGAGCTCCTACAATGAGCAGTTCTTC.